This entry lists 4 T cell receptor beta chains sequenced from one sample in a study of T-cell reconstitution after alpha-beta-depleted transplantation in children. Preparation of the TCRbeta library was carried out with unique molecular identifiers. TCRdb reprocessed the PCR reads with MiXCR, giving one entry per CDR3 protein. The data contain a few hundred thousand distinct CDR3 sequences, roughly 9.5% of them singletons. This specimen consisted of PBMCs from the stem cell graft donor, obtained from the stem cell graft. Every receptor here comes from a human donor who donated a stem cell graft to a child with SCID.

The chain employs TRBV7-9 and TRBJ1-4; 8 bases are shared with TRBD1. Looked up from germline, CDR1 is SEHNR and CDR2 is FQNEAQ (reference sequence). Trimming at V came to 6 bases and at J to 8 bases, leaving 8 bases not matched to a gene. The CDR3 runs 14 residues. For the CDR3, the DNA is TGTGCCAGCAGTAAGGACAGGGAACAGGAAAAACTGTTTTTT. Translating it yields CASSKDREQEKLFF.

Only a few counts were recorded for this clonotype. The chain is built from TRBV4-1 and TRBJ2-7; D perhaps matches TRBD1 (6 bases). The germline V gene has CDR1 MGHRA and CDR2 YSYEKL. Trimming stripped 2 bases from V and 3 bases from J, with 14 bases between. CDR3 length equals 15 residues. The CDR3 DNA follows: TGCGCCAGCAGCCAACCCGGGACAAAGAACTACGAGCAGTACTTC. Its translation: CASSQPGTKNYEQYF.

The chain joins TRBV10-1 to TRBJ2-7, with TRBD1 as a possible D gene (6 bases). The CDR3 is 17 residues long. Germline CDR1 reads WNHNN; CDR2 reads SYGVQD (reference sequence). Trimming cost V 7 bases and J 2 bases, with 24 bases left between them. The CDR3 region is CASIGQLVPKKTYEQYF. Here the CDR3 DNA reads TGCGCCAGCATCGGACAGTTGGTCCCGAAAAAAACCTACGAGCAGTACTTC.

J is TRBJ1-1 and V is TRBV20-1, with TRBD1 matching 12 bases. J lost 3 bases, V lost 4 bases, and 6 bases had no gene match. From germline, CDR1 is DFQATT and CDR2 SNEGSKA (reference sequence). The CDR3 runs to 15 residues. CDR3 sequence reads: CSATGTGGGDTEAFF. CDR3 in DNA: TGCAGTGCTACGGGGACAGGGGGCGGGGACACTGAAGCTTTCTTT.